This TCR beta chain was captured in a study of vaccination and CD4 T cells after COVID-19. The wider study: Once diagnosed, patients had post-COVID samples drawn a median roughly 110 days later (range 35 to 161). Cultures that served as controls received a CEFX pool, an HIV-1 Nef pool, or no peptide.

The V and J ends lost 4 bases and 4 bases respectively, with 13 bases between them. CDR1 is LNHDA, CDR2 SQIVND, per germline (reference sequence). The length of the CDR3 is 14 residues. Researchers used the Oncomine TCR Beta short-read assay to sequence DNA from cultured CD4+ T cells. Each CDR3 protein gets one entry after TCRdb re-called the PCR reads with MiXCR. The sample has around 25,000 distinct CDR3 sequences, 60% seen once; the top ten hold 13%. Concerning this clonotype: The antigen remains unidentified.

The treatment: roughly 10-day PBMC culture with coronavirus spike peptide pools or control peptides (ViraFEST assay). The TCR comes from a human donor who received a COVID-19 vaccine. This sample comprised CD4+ T cells from blood, cultured in vitro, obtained after SARS-CoV-2 vaccination. The chain combines TRBV19 with TRBJ2-5; tentative D call: TRBD2 (6 bases). CDR3: CASSTYWGGETQYF. In DNA, the CDR3 is TGTGCCAGTAGTACCTATTGGGGAGGAGAGACCCAGTACTTC. The full variable domain, completed using reference TRBV19 and TRBJ2-5, is DGGITQSPKYLFRKEGQNVTLSCEQNLNHDAMYWYRQDPGQGLRLIYYSQIVNDFQKGDIAEGYSVSREKKESFPLTVTSAQKNPTAFYLCASSTYWGGETQYFGPGTRLLVL.